This T cell receptor (beta chain) appears in the sequencing data of a study of Tregs in tolerant kidney transplant recipients. Thawed PBMCs were FACS-sorted into unstimulated CD4+CD25+CD127- regulatory T cells, CD4+CD25- non-regulatory cells, CD4 and CD8 cells. Germline-derived CDR1 and CDR2 are SGHAT and FQDESV (reference sequence). The CDR3 loop spans 15 amino acids. V was clipped by 2 bases and J by 4 bases, with 14 bases between them. Sequencing was performed with immunoSEQ multiplex PCR; in TCRdb, only in-frame clones are kept and a portion is missing. The table includes some 62,000 clones, 95% to 98% detected once.

Source: Tregs from blood, taken before the transplant. The sequence was collected from a human donor who received a combined kidney and bone marrow transplant. The V call is TRBV11-1, the J call TRBJ1-2; D not certain. CDR3 protein: CASSLSGGTPYGYTF. Here the CDR3 DNA reads TGTGCCAGCAGCTTAAGTGGCGGCACCCCCTATGGCTACACCTTC. The entire variable domain, with the rest obtained from reference TRBV11-1 and TRBJ1-2, is as follows: EAEVAQSPRYKITEKSQAVAFWCDPISGHATLYWYRQILGQGPELLVQFQDESVVDDSQLPKDRFSAERLKGVDSTLKIQPAELGDSAMYLCASSLSGGTPYGYTFGSGTRLTVV.